Listed here are 14 T cell receptor beta chains from one sample, sequenced in a study of T cell responses to AZD1222 COVID-19 vaccine. Sequenced by immunoSEQ multiplex PCR; TCRdb stores in-frame clones only, minus some. The sample has 95,000 to 150,000 clones, approximately 84% seen once. The starting material was peripheral blood, obtained on day 0 of AZD1222 vaccination. These receptor sequences come from an adult in good health.

The chain uses TRBV3-1 (or the pseudogene TRBV3-2) and TRBJ2-5, with a tentative D call TRBD2 (5 bases). This CDR3 spans 15 amino acids. V lost 5 bases, J lost 4 bases, and 17 bases lay in between. In germline, CDR1 is LGHDT, CDR2 YNNKEL (reference sequence). This CDR3 is CASSDAIARLETQYF. The CDR3 DNA reads as TGTGCCAGCAGCGACGCAATAGCGAGGCTAGAGACCCAGTACTTC.

The chain links TRBV6-5 to TRBJ2-7, with D maybe TRBD1 (5 bases). The CDR3 runs to 14 residues. Germline V lookup: CDR1 MNHEY, CDR2 SVGAGI. The ends were cut back, 6 bases at V and 0 bases at J, with 12 bases in the middle. As DNA, the CDR3 is TGTGCCAGCAGAAGGACATGGAGCTCCTACGAGCAGTACTTC. As protein: CASRRTWSSYEQYF.

This clone was counted a single time. The chain combines TRBV11-3 with TRBJ1-1; a possible D gene is TRBD1 (5 bases). The germline CDR1 and CDR2 sequences are SGHNT and YENEEA. V was pared by 2 bases and J by 1 base, with 8 bases between. This CDR3 has 14 amino acids. The CDR3 reads CASSLQGTNTEAFF. The DNA of the CDR3 is TGTGCCAGCAGCTTACAGGGTACGAACACTGAAGCTTTCTTT. The full variable domain, rest sourced from reference TRBV11-3 and TRBJ1-1, is EAGVVQSPRYKIIEKKQPVAFWCNPISGHNTLYWYLQNLGQGPELLIRYENEEAVDDSQLPKDRFSAERLKGVDSTLKIQPAELGDSAVYLCASSLQGTNTEAFFGQGTRLTVV.

This clone was found once. In nucleotides, the CDR3 is TGTGCCAGTAGCGGCCACTTGAACACTGAAGCTTTCTTT. Translated, it gives CASSGHLNTEAFF. The chain is built from TRBV19 and TRBJ1-1; D gene ambiguous. Germline loops: CDR1 LNHDA, CDR2 SQIVND (reference sequence). There are 13 residues in the CDR3. Trimming took off 6 bases at V and 0 bases at J, with 8 bases between the two ends. Using reference TRBV19 and TRBJ1-1 for the parts outside the CDR3, the full variable domain is DGGITQSPKYLFRKEGQNVTLSCEQNLNHDAMYWYRQDPGQGLRLIYYSQIVNDFQKGDIAEGYSVSREKKESFPLTVTSAQKNPTAFYLCASSGHLNTEAFFGQGTRLTVV.

CDR3 sequence: CASSQRVPSPLHF. As DNA, the CDR3 is TGCGCCAGCAGTCAGAGGGTTCCATCACCCCTCCACTTT. The gene calls are TRBV23-1 and TRBJ1-6; no clear D gene. TRBV23-1 is filed as an ORF, its function uncertain. Trimming pared 3 bases from V and 10 bases from J, leaving 10 bases between. This CDR3 comprises 13 residues.

The gene calls are TRBV5-4 and TRBJ2-7; D could derive from TRBD1 or TRBD2 (5 bases each). The CDR3 has 14 residues. Germline lookup yields CDR1 SGHNT and CDR2 YYREEE (reference sequence). Trimming pared 2 bases from V and 2 bases from J, leaving 11 bases between. In DNA form, the CDR3 reads TGTGCCAGCAGCTTCTCCCAGGGACCCTACGAGCAGTACTTC. This encodes CASSFSQGPYEQYF.

The rearrangement joins TRBV7-9 to TRBJ1-1; D may be TRBD1 (5 bases). V was pared by 1 base and J by 7 bases, with 7 bases between. The CDR3 runs to 12 residues. CDR1 is SEHNR, CDR2 FQNEAQ, per germline (reference sequence). The CDR3 sequence is CASSLEQVEAFF. The CDR3 nucleotides are TGTGCCAGCAGCTTAGAACAGGTTGAAGCTTTCTTT.

This rearrangement joins TRBV28 to TRBJ2-1; tentatively, D is TRBD1 (5 bases). This CDR3 is 12 amino acids long. Germline CDR1 reads MDHEN; CDR2 reads SYDVKM. The ends were cut back, 7 bases at V and 5 bases at J, with 9 bases in the middle. The CDR3 region is CASILGDNEQFF. CDR3 DNA: TGTGCCAGCATCTTAGGGGACAATGAGCAGTTCTTC.

V gene TRBV7-3 combines with J gene TRBJ1-2, with D hard to call. This CDR3 comprises 15 residues. CDR1 and CDR2 (germline): SGHTA, FQGTGA. The germline V and J ends were trimmed by 5 bases and 4 bases, with 17 bases remaining between them. CDR3 in DNA: TGTGCCAGCAGCCTTGGAGCGGGCACTACCTATGGCTACACCTTC. Translating it yields CASSLGAGTTYGYTF.

CDR3 residues: CSVEDLYSYEQYF. CDR3 DNA: TGCAGCGTTGAAGATCTGTACAGCTACGAGCAGTACTTC. This chain links TRBV29-1 with TRBJ2-7; unclear D gene. This CDR3 contains 13 residues. Trimming removed 0 bases from V and 3 bases from J, with 9 bases in between. In germline, CDR1 is SQVTM, CDR2 ANQGSEA.

This clone has more than one count but fewer than ten. The sample carries other DNA sequences with the same CDR3. In DNA form, the CDR3 reads TGTGCCAGCAGCTTAGCGCTAGCGGGCTCCTACAATGAGCAGTTCTTC. It encodes CASSLALAGSYNEQFF. The chain combines TRBV7-9 with TRBJ2-1; TRBD2 aligns across 8 bases. Trimming at V came to 0 bases and at J to 0 bases, leaving 1 base not matched to a gene. The CDR3 contains 16 residues. The germline gives CDR1 SEHNR, CDR2 FQNEAQ (reference sequence).

The chain recombines TRBV6-5 with TRBJ2-7; perhaps D is TRBD1 or TRBD2 (5 bases each). The CDR3 runs to 15 residues. Trimming pared 3 bases from V and 5 bases from J, leaving 17 bases between. Germline CDR1 is MNHEY and CDR2 is SVGAGI. CDR3 DNA: TGTGCCAGCAGTTATTTGGTAGGGGCCGGGAACGAGCAGTACTTC. Encoded protein: CASSYLVGAGNEQYF.

This chain's CDR3 is CASSVDSTSSYEQYF. The CDR3, as DNA: TGTGCCAGCAGCGTAGACTCGACAAGCTCCTACGAGCAGTACTTC. This chain uses TRBV9 with TRBJ2-7; D is undetermined. Germline CDR1 and CDR2: SGDLS and YYNGEE. CDR3 length: 15 residues. The V and J ends lost 0 bases and 0 bases respectively, with 10 bases between them.

The chain joins TRBV4-1 to TRBJ1-5; no definite D call. The CDR3 contains 14 residues. Trimming took off 4 bases at V and 4 bases at J, with 11 bases between the two ends. The germline CDR1 and CDR2 sequences are MGHRA and YSYEKL. The CDR3 here is CASSLGQSNQPQHF. CDR3 DNA sequence: TGCGCCAGCAGCCTCGGGCAGTCGAATCAGCCCCAGCATTTT.